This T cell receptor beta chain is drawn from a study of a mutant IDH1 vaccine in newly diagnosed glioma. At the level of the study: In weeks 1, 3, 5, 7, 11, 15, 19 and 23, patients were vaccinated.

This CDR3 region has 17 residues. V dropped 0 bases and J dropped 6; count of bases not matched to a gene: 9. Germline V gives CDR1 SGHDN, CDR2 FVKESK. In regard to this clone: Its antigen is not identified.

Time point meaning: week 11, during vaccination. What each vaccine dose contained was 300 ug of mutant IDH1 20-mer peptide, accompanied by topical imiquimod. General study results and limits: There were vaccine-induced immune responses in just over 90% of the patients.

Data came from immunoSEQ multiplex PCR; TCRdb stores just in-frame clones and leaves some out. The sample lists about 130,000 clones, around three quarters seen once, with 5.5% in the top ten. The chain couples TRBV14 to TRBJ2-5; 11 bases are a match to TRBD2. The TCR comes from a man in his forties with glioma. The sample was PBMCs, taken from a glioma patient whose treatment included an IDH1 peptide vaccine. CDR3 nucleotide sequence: TGTGCCAGCAGCCAAGATCGGAGACTAGCGGGGAGGCAGACCCAGTACTTC. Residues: CASSQDRRLAGRQTQYF.